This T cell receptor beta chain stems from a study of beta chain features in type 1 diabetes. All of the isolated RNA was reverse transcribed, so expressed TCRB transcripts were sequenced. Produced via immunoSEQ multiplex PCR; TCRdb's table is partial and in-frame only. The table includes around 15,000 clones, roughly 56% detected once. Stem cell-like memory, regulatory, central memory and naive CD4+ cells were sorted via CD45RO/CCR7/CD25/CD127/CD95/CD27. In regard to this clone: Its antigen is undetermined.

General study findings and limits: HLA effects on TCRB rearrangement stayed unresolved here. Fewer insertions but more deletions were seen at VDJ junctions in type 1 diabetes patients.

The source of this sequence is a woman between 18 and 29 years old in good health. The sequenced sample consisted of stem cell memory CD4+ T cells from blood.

The CDR3, as DNA: TGCAGCGCCGGGTCGTCGGACTATGGCTACACCTTC. It encodes CSAGSSDYGYTF. This rearrangement joins TRBV29-1 to TRBJ1-2; no reliable D call. V was shortened by 7 bases and J by 3 bases, with 12 bases between the two germline ends. This CDR3 is 12 amino acids long. CDR1 and CDR2 from the germline V gene are SQVTM and ANQGSEA.